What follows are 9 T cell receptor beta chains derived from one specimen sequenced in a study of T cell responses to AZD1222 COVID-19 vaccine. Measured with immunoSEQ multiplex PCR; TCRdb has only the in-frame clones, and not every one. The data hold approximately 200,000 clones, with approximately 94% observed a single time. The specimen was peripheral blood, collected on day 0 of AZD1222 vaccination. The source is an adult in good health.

CDR3 coding DNA: TGTGCCAGCAGTAAACAGCCTGACAGGGGGCGTGAAAAACTGTTTTTT. Amino acid sequence: CASSKQPDRGREKLFF. The chain recombines TRBV27 with TRBJ1-4; 10 bases are shared with TRBD1. V shed 5 bases, J shed 7 bases, and the junction held 10 bases outside the gene matches. The CDR3 is 16 residues long. Germline CDR1 and CDR2: MNHEY and SMNVEV (reference sequence).

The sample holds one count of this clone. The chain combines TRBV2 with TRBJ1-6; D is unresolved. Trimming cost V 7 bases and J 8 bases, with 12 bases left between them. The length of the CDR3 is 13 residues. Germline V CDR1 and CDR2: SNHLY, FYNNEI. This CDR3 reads CASTPDGYSPLHF. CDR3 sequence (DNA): TGTGCCAGCACTCCGGACGGGTATTCACCCCTCCACTTT.

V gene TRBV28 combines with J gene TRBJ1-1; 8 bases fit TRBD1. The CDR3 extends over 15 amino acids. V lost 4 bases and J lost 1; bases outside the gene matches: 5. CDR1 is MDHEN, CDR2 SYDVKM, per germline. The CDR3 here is CASSSPGQANTEAFF. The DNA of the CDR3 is TGTGCCAGCAGTTCCCCGGGACAGGCGAACACTGAAGCTTTCTTT.

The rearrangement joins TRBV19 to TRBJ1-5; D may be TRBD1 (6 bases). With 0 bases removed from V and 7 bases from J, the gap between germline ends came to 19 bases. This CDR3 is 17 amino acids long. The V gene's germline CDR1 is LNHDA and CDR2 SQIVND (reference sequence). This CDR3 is CASSIERGRGGKQPQHF. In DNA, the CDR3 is TGTGCCAGTAGTATAGAGCGGGGCAGGGGAGGGAAGCAGCCCCAGCATTTT. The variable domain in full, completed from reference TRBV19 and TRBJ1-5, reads DGGITQSPKYLFRKEGQNVTLSCEQNLNHDAMYWYRQDPGQGLRLIYYSQIVNDFQKGDIAEGYSVSREKKESFPLTVTSAQKNPTAFYLCASSIERGRGGKQPQHFGDGTRLSIL.

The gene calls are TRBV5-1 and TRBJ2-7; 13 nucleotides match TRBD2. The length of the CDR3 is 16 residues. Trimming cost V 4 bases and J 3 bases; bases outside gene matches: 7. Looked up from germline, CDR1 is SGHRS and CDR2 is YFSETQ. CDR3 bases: TGCGCCAGCAGCATTGGACTAGCGGGAGTGGGCTACGAGCAGTACTTC. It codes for CASSIGLAGVGYEQYF. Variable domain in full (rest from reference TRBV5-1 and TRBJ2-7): KAGVTQTPRYLIKTRGQQVTLSCSPISGHRSVSWYQQTPGQGLQFLFEYFSETQRNKGNFPGRFSGRQFSNSRSEMNVSTLELGDSALYLCASSIGLAGVGYEQYFGPGTRLTVT.

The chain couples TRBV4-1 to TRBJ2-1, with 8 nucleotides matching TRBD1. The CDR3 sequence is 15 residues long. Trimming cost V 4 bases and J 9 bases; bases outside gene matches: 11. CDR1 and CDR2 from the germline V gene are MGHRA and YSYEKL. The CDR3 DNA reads TGCGCCAGCAGCCCATCCGGGACAGGTAGGGGTGAGCAGTTCTTC. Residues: CASSPSGTGRGEQFF.

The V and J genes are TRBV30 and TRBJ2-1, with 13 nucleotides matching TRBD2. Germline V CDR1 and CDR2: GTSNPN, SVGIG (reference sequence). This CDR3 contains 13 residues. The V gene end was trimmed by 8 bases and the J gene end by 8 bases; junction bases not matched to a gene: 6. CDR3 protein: CARTSGGLDEQFF. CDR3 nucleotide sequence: TGTGCCCGGACTAGCGGGGGTCTCGATGAGCAGTTCTTC.

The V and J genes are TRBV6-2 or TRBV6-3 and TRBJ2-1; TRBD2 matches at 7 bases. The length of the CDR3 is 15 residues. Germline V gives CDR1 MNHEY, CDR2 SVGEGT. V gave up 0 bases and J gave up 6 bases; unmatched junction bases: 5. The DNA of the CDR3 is TGTGCCAGCAGTTACTCTGGGCTAGCGGCCAATGAGCAGTTCTTC. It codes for CASSYSGLAANEQFF.

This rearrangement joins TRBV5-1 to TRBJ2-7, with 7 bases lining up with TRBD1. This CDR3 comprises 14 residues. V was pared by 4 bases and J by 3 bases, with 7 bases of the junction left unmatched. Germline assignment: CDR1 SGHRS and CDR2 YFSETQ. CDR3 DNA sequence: TGCGCCAGCAGCGAAACACACAGGGGCTACGAGCAGTACTTC. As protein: CASSETHRGYEQYF. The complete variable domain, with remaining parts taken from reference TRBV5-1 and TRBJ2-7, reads KAGVTQTPRYLIKTRGQQVTLSCSPISGHRSVSWYQQTPGQGLQFLFEYFSETQRNKGNFPGRFSGRQFSNSRSEMNVSTLELGDSALYLCASSETHRGYEQYFGPGTRLTVT.